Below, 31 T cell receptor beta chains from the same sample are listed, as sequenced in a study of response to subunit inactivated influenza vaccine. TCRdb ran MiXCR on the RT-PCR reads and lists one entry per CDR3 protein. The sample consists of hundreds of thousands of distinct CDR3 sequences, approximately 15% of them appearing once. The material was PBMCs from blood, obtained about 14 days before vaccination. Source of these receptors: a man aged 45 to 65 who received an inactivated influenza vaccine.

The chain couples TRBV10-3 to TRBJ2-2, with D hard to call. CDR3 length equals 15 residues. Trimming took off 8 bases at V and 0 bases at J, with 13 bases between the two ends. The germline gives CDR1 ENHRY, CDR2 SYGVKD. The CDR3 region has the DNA TGTGCCATCTCGTGGGCTAGGACGAACACCGGGGAGCTGTTTTTT. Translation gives CAISWARTNTGELFF.

CDR3 loop: CASSPSSGGTGDTQYF. CDR3 nucleotide sequence: TGCGCCAGCAGCCCTTCTAGCGGGGGTACGGGAGATACGCAGTATTTT. V usage is TRBV5-1 and J usage is TRBJ2-3; 10 bases fit TRBD2. The CDR3 covers 16 residues. The ends lost 4 bases at V and 5 bases at J; junction bases unmatched: 10. CDR1 and CDR2 from the germline V gene are SGHRS and YFSETQ.

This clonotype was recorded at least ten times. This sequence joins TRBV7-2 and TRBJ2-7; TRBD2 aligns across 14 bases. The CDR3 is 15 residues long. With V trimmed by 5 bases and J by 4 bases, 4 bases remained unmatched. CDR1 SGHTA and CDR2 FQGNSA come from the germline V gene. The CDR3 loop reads CASSKTSGRAYEQYF. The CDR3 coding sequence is TGTGCCAGCAGCAAGACTAGCGGGAGGGCTTACGAGCAGTACTTC.

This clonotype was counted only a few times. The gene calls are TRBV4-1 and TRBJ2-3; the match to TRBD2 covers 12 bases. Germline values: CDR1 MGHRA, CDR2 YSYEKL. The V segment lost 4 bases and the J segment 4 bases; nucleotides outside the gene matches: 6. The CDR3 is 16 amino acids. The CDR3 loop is CASSLLAGGPADTQYF. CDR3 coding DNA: TGCGCCAGCAGCCTCCTAGCGGGAGGGCCGGCAGATACGCAGTATTTT.

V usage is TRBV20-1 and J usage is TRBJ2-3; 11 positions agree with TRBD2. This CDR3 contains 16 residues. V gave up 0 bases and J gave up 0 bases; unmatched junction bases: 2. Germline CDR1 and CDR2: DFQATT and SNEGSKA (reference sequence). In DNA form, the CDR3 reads TGCAGTGCTAGAGATAGCGGGGGGGCTAGCACAGATACGCAGTATTTT. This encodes CSARDSGGASTDTQYF.

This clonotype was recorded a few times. CDR3 sequence (DNA): TGTGCCAGCAGTTACAGTGTCCACAATGAGCAGTTCTTC. It specifies CASSYSVHNEQFF. V usage is TRBV6-2 or TRBV6-3 and J usage is TRBJ2-1; unclear D gene. Germline V gene data show CDR1 as MNHEY and CDR2 as SVGEGT. The CDR3 consists of 13 residues. The V end lost 2 bases, the J end lost 5 bases, and 7 bases lay between the germline ends.

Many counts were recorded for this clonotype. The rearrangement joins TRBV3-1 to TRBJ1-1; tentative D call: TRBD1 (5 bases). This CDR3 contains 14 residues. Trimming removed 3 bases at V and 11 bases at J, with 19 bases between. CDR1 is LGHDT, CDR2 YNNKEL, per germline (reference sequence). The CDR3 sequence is CASSHKGHASGAFF. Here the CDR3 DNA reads TGTGCCAGCAGCCACAAAGGACACGCGTCTGGGGCTTTCTTT.

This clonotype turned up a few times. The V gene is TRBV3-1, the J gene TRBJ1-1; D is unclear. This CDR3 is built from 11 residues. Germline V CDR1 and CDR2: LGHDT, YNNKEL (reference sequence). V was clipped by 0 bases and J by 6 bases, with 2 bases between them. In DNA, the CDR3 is TGTGCCAGCAGCCAAGAATCTGAAGCTTTCTTT. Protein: CASSQESEAFF.

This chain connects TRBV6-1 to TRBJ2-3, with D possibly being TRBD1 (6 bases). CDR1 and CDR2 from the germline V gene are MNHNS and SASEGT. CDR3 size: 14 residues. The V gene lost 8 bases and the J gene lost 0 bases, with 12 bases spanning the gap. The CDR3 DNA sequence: TGTGCCAGCCTCGGGACAACTAGCACAGATACGCAGTATTTT. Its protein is CASLGTTSTDTQYF.

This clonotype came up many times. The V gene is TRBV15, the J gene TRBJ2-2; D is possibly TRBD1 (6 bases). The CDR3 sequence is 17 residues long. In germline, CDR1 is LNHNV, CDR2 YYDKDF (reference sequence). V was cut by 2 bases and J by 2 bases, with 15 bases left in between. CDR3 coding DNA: TGTGCCACCAGCAGAAAAGGGCAGGGGCTAAACACCGGGGAGCTGTTTTTT. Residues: CATSRKGQGLNTGELFF.

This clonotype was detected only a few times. The CDR3 DNA reads as TGTGCCAGCAGTCAAGGGGCTCGCGGCTACACCTTC. This gives the protein CASSQGARGYTF. This rearrangement joins TRBV7-9 to TRBJ1-2, with D possibly TRBD1 on 5 matching bases. This CDR3 is 12 amino acids long. Trimming pared 6 bases from V and 8 bases from J, leaving 13 bases between. Germline CDR1 reads SEHNR; CDR2 reads FQNEAQ (reference sequence).

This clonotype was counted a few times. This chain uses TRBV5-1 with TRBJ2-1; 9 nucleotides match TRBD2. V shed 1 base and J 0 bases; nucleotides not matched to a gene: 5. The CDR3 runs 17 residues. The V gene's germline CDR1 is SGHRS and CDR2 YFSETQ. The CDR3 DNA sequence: TGCGCCAGCAGCTTGCTGCTTAGCGGGAGCTCCTACAATGAGCAGTTCTTC. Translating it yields CASSLLLSGSSYNEQFF.

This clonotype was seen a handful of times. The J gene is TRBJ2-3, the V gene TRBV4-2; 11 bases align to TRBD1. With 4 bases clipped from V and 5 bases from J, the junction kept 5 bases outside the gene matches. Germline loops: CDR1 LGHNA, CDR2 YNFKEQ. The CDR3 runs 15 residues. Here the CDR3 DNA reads TGTGCCAGCAGCCGCGTGGGACAGGGGGAAGATACGCAGTATTTT. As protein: CASSRVGQGEDTQYF.

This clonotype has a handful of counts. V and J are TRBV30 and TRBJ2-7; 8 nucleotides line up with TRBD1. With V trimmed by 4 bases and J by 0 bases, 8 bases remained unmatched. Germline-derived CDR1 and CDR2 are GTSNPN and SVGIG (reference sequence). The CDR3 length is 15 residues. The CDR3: CAWKDRTGFSYEQYF. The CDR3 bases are TGTGCCTGGAAAGATAGGACAGGGTTCTCCTACGAGCAGTACTTC.

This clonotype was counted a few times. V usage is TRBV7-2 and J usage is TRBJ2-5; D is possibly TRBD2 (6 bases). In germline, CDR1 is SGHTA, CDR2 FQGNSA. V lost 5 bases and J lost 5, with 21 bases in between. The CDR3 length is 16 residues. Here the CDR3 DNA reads TGTGCCAGCAGCCTAAGGTCACGCGGGGTGGGGGAGACCCAGTACTTC. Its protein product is CASSLRSRGVGETQYF.

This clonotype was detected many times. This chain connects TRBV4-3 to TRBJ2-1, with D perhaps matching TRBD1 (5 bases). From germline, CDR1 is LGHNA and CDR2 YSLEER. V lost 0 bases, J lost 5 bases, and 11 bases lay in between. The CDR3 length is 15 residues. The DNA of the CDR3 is TGCGCCAGCAGCCAAGATAGGGGCGTTAACAATGAGCAGTTCTTC. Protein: CASSQDRGVNNEQFF.

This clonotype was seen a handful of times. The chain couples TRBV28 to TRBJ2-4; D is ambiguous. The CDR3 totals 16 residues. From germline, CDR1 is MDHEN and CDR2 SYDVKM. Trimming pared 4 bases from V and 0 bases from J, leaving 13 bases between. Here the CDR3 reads CASSSRRLIAKNIQYF. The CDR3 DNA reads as TGTGCCAGCAGTTCCCGGAGACTCATAGCCAAAAACATTCAGTACTTC.

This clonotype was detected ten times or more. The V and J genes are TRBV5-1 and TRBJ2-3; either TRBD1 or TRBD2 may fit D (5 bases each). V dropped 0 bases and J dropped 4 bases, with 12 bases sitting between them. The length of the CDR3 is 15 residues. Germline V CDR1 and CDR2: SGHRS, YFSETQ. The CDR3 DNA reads TGCGCCAGCAGCTTGGAGGGGCTAGCCCCAGATACGCAGTATTTT. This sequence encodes CASSLEGLAPDTQYF.

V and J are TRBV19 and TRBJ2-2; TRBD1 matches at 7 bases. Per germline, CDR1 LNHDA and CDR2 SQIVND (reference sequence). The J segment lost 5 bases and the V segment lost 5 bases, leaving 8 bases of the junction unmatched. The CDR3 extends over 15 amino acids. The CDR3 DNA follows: TGTGCCAGTAGTTCCCCAGGGGGAGTTACCGGGGAGCTGTTTTTT. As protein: CASSSPGGVTGELFF.

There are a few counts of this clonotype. CDR3 loop: CASGVGDLNTGELFF. CDR3 nucleotides: TGTGCCAGCGGGGTGGGGGACCTGAACACCGGGGAGCTGTTTTTT. V and J are TRBV4-2 and TRBJ2-2; tentatively, D is TRBD1 or TRBD2 (5 bases each). The V gene lost 8 bases and the J gene lost 1 base, with 14 bases spanning the gap. The CDR3 has 15 amino acids. Germline assignment: CDR1 LGHNA and CDR2 YNFKEQ.

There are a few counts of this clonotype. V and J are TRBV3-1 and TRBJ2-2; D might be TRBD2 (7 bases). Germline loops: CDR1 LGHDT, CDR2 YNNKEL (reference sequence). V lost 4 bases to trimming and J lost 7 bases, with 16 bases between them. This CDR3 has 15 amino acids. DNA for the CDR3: TGTGCCAGCAGCCTTAGGGGGAGGGTCGACGGGGAGCTGTTTTTT. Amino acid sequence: CASSLRGRVDGELFF.

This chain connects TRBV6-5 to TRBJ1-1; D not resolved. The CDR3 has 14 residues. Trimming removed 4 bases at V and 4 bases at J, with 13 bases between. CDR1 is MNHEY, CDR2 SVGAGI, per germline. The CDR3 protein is CASSLAVSGTEAFF. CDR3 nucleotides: TGTGCCAGCAGTTTGGCGGTTTCGGGCACTGAAGCTTTCTTT.

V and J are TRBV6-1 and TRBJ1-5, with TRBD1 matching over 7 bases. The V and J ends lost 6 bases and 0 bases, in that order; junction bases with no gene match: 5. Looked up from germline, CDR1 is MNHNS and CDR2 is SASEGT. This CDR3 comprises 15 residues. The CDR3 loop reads CASSPGQVSNQPQHF. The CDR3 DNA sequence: TGTGCCAGCAGCCCAGGACAGGTTAGCAATCAGCCCCAGCATTTT.

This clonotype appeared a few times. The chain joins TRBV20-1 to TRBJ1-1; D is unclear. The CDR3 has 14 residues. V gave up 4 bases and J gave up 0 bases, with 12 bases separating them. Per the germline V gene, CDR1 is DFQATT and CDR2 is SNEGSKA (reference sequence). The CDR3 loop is CSATHQRVNTEAFF. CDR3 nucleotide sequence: TGCAGTGCTACCCACCAGCGGGTGAACACTGAAGCTTTCTTT.

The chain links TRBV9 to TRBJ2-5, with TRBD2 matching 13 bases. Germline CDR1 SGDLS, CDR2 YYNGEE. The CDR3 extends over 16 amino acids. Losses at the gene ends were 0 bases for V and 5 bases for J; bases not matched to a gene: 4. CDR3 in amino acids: CASSVGTSGGQETQYF. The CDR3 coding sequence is TGTGCCAGCAGCGTAGGGACTAGCGGGGGTCAGGAGACCCAGTACTTC. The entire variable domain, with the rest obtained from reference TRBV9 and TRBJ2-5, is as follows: DSGVTQTPKHLITATGQRVTLRCSPRSGDLSVYWYQQSLDQGLQFLIQYYNGEERAKGNILERFSAQQFPDLHSELNLSSLELGDSALYFCASSVGTSGGQETQYFGPGTRLLVL.

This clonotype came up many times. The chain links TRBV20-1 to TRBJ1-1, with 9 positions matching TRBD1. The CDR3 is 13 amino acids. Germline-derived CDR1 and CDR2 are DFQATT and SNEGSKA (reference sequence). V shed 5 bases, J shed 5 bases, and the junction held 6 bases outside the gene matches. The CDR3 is CSAYRGPGTEAFF. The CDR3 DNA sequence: TGCAGTGCTTACAGGGGGCCAGGGACTGAAGCTTTCTTT.

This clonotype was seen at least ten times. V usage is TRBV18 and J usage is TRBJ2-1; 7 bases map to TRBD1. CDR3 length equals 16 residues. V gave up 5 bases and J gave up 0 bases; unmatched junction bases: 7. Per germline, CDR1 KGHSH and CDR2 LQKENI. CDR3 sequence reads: CASSAGTELSYNEQFF. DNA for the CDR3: TGTGCCAGCTCAGCTGGGACAGAGCTCTCCTACAATGAGCAGTTCTTC.

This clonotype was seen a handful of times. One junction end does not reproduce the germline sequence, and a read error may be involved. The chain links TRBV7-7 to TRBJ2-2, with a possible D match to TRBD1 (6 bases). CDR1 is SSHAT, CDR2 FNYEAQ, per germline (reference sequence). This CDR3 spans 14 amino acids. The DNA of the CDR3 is TGTGCTAGCAGCTTGGAGACAGGCTCCGGGGAGCTGTTTTTT. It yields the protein CASSLETGSGELFF.

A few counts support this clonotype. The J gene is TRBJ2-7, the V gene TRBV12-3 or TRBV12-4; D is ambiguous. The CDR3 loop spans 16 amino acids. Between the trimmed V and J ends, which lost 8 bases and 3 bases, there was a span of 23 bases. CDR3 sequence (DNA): TGTGCCAGCTGTTACATGTGGGCCAATGGAATCTACGAGCAGTACTTC. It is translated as CASCYMWANGIYEQYF.

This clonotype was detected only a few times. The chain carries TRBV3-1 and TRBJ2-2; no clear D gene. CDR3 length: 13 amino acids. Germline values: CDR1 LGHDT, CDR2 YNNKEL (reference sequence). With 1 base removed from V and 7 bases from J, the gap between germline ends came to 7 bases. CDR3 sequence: CASSQAVSGELFF. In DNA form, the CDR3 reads TGTGCCAGCAGCCAAGCGGTTAGCGGGGAGCTGTTTTTT.

CDR3 sequence reads: CASSAGTGDTEAFF. Here the CDR3 DNA reads TGCGCCAGCAGCGCCGGGACAGGGGACACTGAAGCTTTCTTT. The chain joins TRBV5-1 to TRBJ1-1; 10 bases are shared with TRBD1. Trimming removed 4 bases from V and 3 bases from J; junction bases left unmatched: 3. The germline V gene encodes CDR1 SGHRS and CDR2 YFSETQ. The length of the CDR3 is 14 residues.